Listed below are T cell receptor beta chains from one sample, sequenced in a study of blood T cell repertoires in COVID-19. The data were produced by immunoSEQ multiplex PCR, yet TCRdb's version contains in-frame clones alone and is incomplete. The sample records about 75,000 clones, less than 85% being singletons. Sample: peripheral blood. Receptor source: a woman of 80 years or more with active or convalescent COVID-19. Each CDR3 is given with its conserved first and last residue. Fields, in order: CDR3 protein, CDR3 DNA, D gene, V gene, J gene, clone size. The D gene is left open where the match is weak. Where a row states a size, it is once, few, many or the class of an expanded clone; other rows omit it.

CDR3 protein: CASSKPTGSGELFF
CDR3 DNA: TGTGCCAGCAGTAAGCCGACAGGGTCCGGGGAGCTGTTTTTT
D gene: TRBD1
V gene: TRBV6-5
J gene: TRBJ2-2
clone size: NA

CDR3 protein: CASSAREAFF
CDR3 DNA: TGTGCCAGCAGCGCGCGTGAAGCTTTCTTT
D gene: NA
V gene: TRBV11-2
J gene: TRBJ1-1
clone size: NA

CDR3 protein: CASSGGPGNDYGYTF
CDR3 DNA: TGTGCCAGTAGTGGGGGGCCAGGCAACGACTATGGCTACACCTTC
D gene: NA
V gene: TRBV2
J gene: TRBJ1-2
clone size: once

CDR3 protein: CASSQAETSFVSGELFF
CDR3 DNA: TGCGCCAGCAGCCAAGCGGAAACTAGTTTCGTCTCCGGGGAGCTGTTTTTT
D gene: NA
V gene: TRBV4-3
J gene: TRBJ2-2
clone size: NA

CDR3 protein: CASSSSGASSTDTQYF
CDR3 DNA: TGTGCCAGCAGCTCAAGCGGGGCTTCTAGCACAGATACGCAGTATTTT
D gene: TRBD2
V gene: TRBV7-8
J gene: TRBJ2-3
clone size: NA

CDR3 protein: CASSPLGHNEQFF
CDR3 DNA: TGTGCCAGCAGTCCCCTTGGGCACAATGAGCAGTTCTTC
D gene: NA
V gene: TRBV7-3
J gene: TRBJ2-1
clone size: NA

CDR3 protein: CASRYSSNTGELFF
CDR3 DNA: TGCGCCAGCAGGTACTCATCGAACACCGGGGAGCTGTTTTTT
D gene: NA
V gene: TRBV4-3
J gene: TRBJ2-2
clone size: NA

CDR3 protein: CASSLGRQAPWGYTF
CDR3 DNA: TGTGCCAGCAGCTTGGGCAGACAGGCCCCTTGGGGCTACACCTTC
D gene: NA
V gene: TRBV5-6
J gene: TRBJ1-2
clone size: NA

CDR3 protein: CASSLQVGQGTGANVLTF
CDR3 DNA: TGCGCCAGCAGCCTCCAAGTTGGACAGGGAACTGGGGCCAACGTCCTGACTTTC
D gene: TRBD1
V gene: TRBV4-3
J gene: TRBJ2-6
clone size: NA

CDR3 protein: CASSTSPDDLYNEQFF
CDR3 DNA: TGTGCCAGCAGCACCTCCCCAGACGACTTGTACAATGAGCAGTTCTTC
D gene: NA
V gene: TRBV28
J gene: TRBJ2-1
clone size: NA

CDR3 protein: CASSHYGQGNTGELFF
CDR3 DNA: TGTGCCAGCAGCCATTACGGGCAGGGAAACACCGGGGAGCTGTTTTTT
D gene: NA
V gene: TRBV11-3
J gene: TRBJ2-2
clone size: few

CDR3 protein: CASSQDPAGERPGANVLTF
CDR3 DNA: TGCGCCAGCAGCCAAGATCCGGCAGGGGAGCGTCCTGGGGCCAACGTCCTGACTTTC
D gene: NA
V gene: TRBV4-1
J gene: TRBJ2-6
clone size: NA

CDR3 protein: CASSGGLSQETQYF
CDR3 DNA: TGTGCCAGCTCAGGCGGACTTTCCCAAGAGACCCAGTACTTC
D gene: NA
V gene: TRBV18
J gene: TRBJ2-5
clone size: NA